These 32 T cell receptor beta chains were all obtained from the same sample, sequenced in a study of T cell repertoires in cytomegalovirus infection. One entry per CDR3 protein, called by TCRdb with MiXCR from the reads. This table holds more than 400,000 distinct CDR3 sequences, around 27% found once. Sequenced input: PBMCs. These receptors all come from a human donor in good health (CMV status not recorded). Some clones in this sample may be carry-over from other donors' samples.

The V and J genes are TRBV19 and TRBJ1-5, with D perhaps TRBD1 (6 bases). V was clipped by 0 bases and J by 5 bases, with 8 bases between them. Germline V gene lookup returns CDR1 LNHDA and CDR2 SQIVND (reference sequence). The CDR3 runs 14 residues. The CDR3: CASSIDGGHQPQHF. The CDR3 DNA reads TGTGCCAGTAGTATAGACGGGGGGCATCAGCCCCAGCATTTT.

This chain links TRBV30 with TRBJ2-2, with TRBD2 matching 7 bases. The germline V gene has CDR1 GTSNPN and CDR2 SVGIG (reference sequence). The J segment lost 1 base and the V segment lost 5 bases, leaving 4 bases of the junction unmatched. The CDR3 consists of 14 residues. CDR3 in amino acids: CAWRSSGNTGELFF. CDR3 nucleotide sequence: TGTGCCTGGCGCTCTAGCGGGAACACCGGGGAGCTGTTTTTT. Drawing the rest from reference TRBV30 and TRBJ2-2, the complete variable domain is SQTIHQWPATLVQPVGSPLSLECTVEGTSNPNLYWYRQAAGRGLQLLFYSVGIGQISSEVPQNLSASRPQDRQFILSSKKLLLSDSGFYLCAWRSSGNTGELFFGEGSRLTVL.

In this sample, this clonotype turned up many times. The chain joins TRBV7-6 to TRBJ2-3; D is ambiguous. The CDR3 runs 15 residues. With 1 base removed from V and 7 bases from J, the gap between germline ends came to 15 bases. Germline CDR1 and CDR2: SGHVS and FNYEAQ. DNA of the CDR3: TGTGCCAGCAGCTTAGAGCCCCGATCGGATAATACGCAGTATTTT. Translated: CASSLEPRSDNTQYF.

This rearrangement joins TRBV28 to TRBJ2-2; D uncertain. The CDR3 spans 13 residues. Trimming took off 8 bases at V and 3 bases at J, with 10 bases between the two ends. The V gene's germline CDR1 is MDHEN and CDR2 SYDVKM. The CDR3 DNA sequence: TGTGCCAGCGGAATTTGGGACACCGGGGAGCTGTTTTTT. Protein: CASGIWDTGELFF.

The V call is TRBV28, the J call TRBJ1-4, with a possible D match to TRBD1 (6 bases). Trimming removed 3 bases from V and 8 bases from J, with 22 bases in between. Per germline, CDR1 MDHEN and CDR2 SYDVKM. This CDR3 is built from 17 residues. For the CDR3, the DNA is TGTGCCAGCAGTTTGGACGGACAGTCGCCCCCCGTGGAAAAACTGTTTTTT. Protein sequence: CASSLDGQSPPVEKLFF.

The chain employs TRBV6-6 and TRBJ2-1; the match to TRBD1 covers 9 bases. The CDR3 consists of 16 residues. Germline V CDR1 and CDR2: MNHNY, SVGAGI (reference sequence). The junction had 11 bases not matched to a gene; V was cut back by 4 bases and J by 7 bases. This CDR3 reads CASSSGRGTGLNEQFF. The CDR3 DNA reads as TGTGCCAGCAGTTCCGGTCGCGGGACAGGGTTAAATGAGCAGTTCTTC.

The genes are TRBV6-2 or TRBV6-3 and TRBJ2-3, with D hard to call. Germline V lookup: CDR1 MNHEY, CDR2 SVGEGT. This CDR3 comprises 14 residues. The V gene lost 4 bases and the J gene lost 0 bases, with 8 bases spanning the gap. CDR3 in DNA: TGTGCCAGCAGTTGGCGCGACAGCACAGATACGCAGTATTTT. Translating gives CASSWRDSTDTQYF.

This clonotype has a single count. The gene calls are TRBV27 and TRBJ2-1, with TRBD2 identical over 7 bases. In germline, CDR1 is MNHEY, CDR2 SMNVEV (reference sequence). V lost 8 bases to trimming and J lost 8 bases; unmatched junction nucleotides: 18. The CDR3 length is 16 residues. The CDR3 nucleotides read TGTGCCAGCTCCTTTACAAGCGGGAAGGTGTGGTATGAGCAGTTCTTC. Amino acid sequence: CASSFTSGKVWYEQFF.

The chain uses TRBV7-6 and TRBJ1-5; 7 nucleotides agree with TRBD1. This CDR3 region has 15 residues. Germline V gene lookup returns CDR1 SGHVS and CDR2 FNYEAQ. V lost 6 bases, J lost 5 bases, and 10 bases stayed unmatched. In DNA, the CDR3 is TGTGCCAGCAGGACTCAGGGGGAGGAGGATCAGCCCCAGCATTTT. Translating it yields CASRTQGEEDQPQHF.

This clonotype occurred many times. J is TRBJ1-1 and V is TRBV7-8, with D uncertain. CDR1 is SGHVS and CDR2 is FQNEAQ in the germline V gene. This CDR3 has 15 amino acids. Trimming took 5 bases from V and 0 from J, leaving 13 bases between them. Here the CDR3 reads CASSPPRDLNTEAFF. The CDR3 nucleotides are TGTGCCAGCAGCCCCCCCCGTGACCTGAACACTGAAGCTTTCTTT.

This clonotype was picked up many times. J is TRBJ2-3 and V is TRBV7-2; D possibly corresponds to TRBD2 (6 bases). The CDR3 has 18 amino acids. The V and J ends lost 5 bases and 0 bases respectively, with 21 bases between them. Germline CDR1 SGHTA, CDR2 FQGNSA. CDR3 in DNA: TGTGCCAGCAGCCCGAGACCCCAGCGGGTAACTAGCACAGATACGCAGTATTTT. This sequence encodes CASSPRPQRVTSTDTQYF.

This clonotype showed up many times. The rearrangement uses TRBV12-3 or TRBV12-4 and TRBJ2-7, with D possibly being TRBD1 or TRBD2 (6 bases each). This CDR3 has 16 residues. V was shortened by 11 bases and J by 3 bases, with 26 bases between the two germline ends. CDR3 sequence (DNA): TGTGCCCTGGCACGCTCCGGGGGCTCTAAGTACTACGAGCAGTACTTC. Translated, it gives CALARSGGSKYYEQYF.

CDR3 coding DNA: TGTGCCAGCAGCTTATCGTGGGGTGAAAAACTGTTTTTT. Protein sequence: CASSLSWGEKLFF. The rearrangement uses TRBV7-2 and TRBJ1-4; D remains ambiguous. This CDR3 spans 13 amino acids. V lost 2 bases and J 7 bases, leaving 8 bases between the germline ends. Per the germline V gene, CDR1 is SGHTA and CDR2 is FQGNSA.

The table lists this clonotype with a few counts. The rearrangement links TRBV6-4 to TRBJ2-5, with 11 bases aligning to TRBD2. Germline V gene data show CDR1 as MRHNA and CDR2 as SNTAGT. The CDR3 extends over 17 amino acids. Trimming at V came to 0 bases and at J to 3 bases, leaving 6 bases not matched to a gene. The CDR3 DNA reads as TGTGCCAGCAGTGACTCGACTAGCGGGATGAGAGAAGAGACCCAGTACTTC. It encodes CASSDSTSGMREETQYF.

CDR3 bases: TGTGCCAGCAGTCCCGGACTAGGGGGGGAGCAGTACGTC. This encodes CASSPGLGGEQYV. V gene TRBV12-3 or TRBV12-4 combines with J gene TRBJ2-7; TRBD2 might be the D (7 bases). The CDR3 covers 13 residues. V was shortened by 5 bases and J by 7 bases, with 15 bases between the two germline ends.

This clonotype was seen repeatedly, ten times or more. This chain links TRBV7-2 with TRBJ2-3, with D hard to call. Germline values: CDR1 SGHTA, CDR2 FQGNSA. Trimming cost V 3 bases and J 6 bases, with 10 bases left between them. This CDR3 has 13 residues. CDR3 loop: CASSFETWDTQYF. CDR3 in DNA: TGTGCCAGCAGCTTCGAAACTTGGGATACGCAGTATTTT.

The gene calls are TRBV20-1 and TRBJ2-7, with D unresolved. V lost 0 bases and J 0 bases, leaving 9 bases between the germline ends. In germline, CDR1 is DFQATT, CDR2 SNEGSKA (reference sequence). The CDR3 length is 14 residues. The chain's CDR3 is CSARDQAGSYEQYF. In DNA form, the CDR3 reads TGCAGTGCTAGAGATCAAGCAGGCTCCTACGAGCAGTACTTC.

The CDR3 bases are TGTGCCAGCAACGAAGGACAGGTAGCTTTCTTT. Translated, it gives CASNEGQVAFF. The chain has TRBV6-5 and TRBJ1-1, with TRBD1 identical over 7 bases. The CDR3 is 11 residues long. CDR1 and CDR2 from the germline V gene are MNHEY and SVGAGI. Trimming cost V 7 bases and J 10 bases; bases outside gene matches: 6.

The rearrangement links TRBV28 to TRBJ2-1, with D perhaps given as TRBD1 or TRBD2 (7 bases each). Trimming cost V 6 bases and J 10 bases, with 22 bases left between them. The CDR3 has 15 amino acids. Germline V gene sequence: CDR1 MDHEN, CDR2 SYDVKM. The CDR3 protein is CASSPSGRGRQEQFF. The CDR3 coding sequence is TGTGCCAGCAGCCCGAGTGGGAGGGGGCGACAAGAGCAGTTCTTC.

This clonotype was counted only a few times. The CDR3 DNA reads TGTGCCAGCAGCTATGGTGGTGAGCAGTACTTC. It yields the protein CASSYGGEQYF. The chain joins TRBV6-1 to TRBJ2-7; the D is unclear. Trimming removed 6 bases from V and 7 bases from J, with 10 bases in between. The CDR3 length is 11 residues. Germline lookup yields CDR1 MNHNS and CDR2 SASEGT.

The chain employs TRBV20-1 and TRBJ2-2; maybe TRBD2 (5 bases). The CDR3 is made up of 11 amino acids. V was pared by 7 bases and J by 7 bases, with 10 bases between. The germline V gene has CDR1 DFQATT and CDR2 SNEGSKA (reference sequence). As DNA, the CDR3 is TGCAGTGGCGGGCTGGGCGGGGAGCTGTTTTTT. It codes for CSGGLGGELFF.

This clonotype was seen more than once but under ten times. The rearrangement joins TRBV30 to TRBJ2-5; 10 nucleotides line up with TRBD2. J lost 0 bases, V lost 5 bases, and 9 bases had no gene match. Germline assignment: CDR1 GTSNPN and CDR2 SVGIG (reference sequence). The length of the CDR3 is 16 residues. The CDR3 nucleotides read TGTGCCTGGGGGGGAGGTAGCGGGAGGTACCAAGAGACCCAGTACTTC. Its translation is CAWGGGSGRYQETQYF.

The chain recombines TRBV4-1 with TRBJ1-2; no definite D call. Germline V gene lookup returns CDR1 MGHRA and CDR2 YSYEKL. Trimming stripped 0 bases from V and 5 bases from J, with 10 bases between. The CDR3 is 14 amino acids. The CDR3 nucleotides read TGCGCCAGCAGCCAAGATACGGGTTTTTATGGCTACACCTTC. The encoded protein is CASSQDTGFYGYTF.

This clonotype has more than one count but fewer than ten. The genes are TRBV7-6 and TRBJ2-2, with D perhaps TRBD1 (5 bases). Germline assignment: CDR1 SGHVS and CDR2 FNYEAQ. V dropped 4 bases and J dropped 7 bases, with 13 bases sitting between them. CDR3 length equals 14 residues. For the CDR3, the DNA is TGTGCCAGCAGCTCGACAGTCACGGGCGGGGAGCTGTTTTTT. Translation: CASSSTVTGGELFF.

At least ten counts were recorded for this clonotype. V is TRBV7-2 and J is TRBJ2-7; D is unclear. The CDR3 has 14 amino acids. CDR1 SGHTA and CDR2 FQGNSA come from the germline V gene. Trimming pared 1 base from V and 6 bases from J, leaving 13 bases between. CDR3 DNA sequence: TGTGCCAGCAGCTTAGAGGCCTTTGTTGGCGAGCAGTACTTC. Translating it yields CASSLEAFVGEQYF.

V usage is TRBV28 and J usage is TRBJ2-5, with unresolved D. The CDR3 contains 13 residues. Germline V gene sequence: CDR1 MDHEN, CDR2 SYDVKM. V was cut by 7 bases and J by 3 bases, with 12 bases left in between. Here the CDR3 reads CASMIGTKETQYF. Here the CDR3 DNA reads TGTGCCAGCATGATCGGAACTAAAGAGACCCAGTACTTC.

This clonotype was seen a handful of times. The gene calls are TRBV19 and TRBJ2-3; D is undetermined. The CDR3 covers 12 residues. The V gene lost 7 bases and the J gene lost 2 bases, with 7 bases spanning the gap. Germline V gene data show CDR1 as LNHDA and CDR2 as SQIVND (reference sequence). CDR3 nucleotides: TGTGCCAGTAAACAAGACACAGATACGCAGTATTTT. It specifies CASKQDTDTQYF.

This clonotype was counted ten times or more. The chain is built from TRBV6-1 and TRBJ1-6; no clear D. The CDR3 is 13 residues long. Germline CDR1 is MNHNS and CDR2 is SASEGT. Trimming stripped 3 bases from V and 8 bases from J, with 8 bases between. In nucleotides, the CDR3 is TGTGCCAGCAGTGAGGCTCAAGATTCACCCCTCCACTTT. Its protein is CASSEAQDSPLHF.

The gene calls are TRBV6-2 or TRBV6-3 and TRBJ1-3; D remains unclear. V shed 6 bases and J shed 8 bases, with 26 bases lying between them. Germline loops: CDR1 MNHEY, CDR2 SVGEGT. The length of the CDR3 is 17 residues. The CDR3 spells CASRYDPGRSESHTIYF. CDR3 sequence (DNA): TGTGCCAGCAGATACGATCCTGGACGGAGTGAGAGCCACACCATATATTTT.

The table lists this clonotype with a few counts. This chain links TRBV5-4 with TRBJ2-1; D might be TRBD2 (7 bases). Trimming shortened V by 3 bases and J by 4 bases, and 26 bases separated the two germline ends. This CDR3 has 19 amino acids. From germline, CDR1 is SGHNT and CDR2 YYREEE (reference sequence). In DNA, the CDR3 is TGTGCCAGCAGCTCCAGTGGGGGGGCCAGACAGGCGAGATACAATGAGCAGTTCTTC. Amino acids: CASSSSGGARQARYNEQFF.

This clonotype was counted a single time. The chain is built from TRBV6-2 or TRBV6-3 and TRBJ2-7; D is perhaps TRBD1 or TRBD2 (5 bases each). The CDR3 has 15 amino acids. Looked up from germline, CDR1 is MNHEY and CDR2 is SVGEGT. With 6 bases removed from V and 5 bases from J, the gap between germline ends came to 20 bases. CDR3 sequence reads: CASREPGRVLDEQYF. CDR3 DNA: TGTGCCAGCAGAGAACCGGGACGTGTACTCGACGAGCAGTACTTC.

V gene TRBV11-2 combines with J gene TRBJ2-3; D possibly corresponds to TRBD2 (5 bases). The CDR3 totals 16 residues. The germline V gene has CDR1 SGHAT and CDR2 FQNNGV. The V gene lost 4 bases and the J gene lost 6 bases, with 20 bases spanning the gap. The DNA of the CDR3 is TGTGCCAGCAGCTCCAGACGTTTGGGAGTTTACGATACGCAGTATTTT. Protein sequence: CASSSRRLGVYDTQYF.